The 11 T cell receptor beta chains reported below all come from one sample, sequenced in a study of T cells in Graves' hyperthyroidism and ophthalmopathy. Template material for amplifying TCR beta CDR3 regions consisted of RNA transcripts. In the first-round RT-PCR of the TCR CDR3, the HTBI primer set was used. TCRdb passed the multiplex PCR reads through MiXCR, listing each CDR3 protein once. The sample has a few hundred thousand distinct CDR3 sequences; roughly 16% are singletons. Sequenced material: blood. The receptors were gathered from a woman between 35 and 50 years old with Graves' ophthalmopathy.

This clonotype was detected only a few times. A much larger clone differs by one base, so this may be a read error. Without the conserved terminal phenylalanine or tryptophan, this CDR3 likely stems from a read error. CDR3 protein: CASSQDWGDQPQHV. The CDR3 bases are TGTGCCAGCAGCCAAGATTGGGGGGATCAGCCCCAGCATGTT. V gene TRBV3-1 combines with J gene TRBJ1-5; possible D gene TRBD1, 5 bases. V lost 0 bases to trimming and J lost 5 bases, with 8 bases between them. The length of the CDR3 is 14 residues. CDR1 is LGHDT and CDR2 is YNNKEL in the germline V gene (reference sequence).

In its sample, this clonotype was seen many times. CDR3 protein: CASSLAGYKTDTQYF. DNA for the CDR3: TGCGCCAGCAGCTTAGCGGGGTACAAAACAGATACGCAGTATTTT. V gene TRBV5-1 combines with J gene TRBJ2-3; 7 bases agree with TRBD2. V was pared by 2 bases and J by 3 bases, with 6 bases of the junction left unmatched. Germline V gene lookup returns CDR1 SGHRS and CDR2 YFSETQ. The CDR3 has 15 residues.

This clonotype was counted only a few times. This chain uses TRBV5-6 with TRBJ1-5; D not resolved. This CDR3 has 14 amino acids. Per germline, CDR1 SGHDT and CDR2 YYEEEE. Trimming took 4 bases from V and 0 from J, leaving 8 bases between them. CDR3 amino acids: CASSPSYSNQPQHF. In DNA, the CDR3 is TGTGCCAGCAGCCCGTCTTATAGCAATCAGCCCCAGCATTTT.

There are a few counts of this clonotype. The chain uses TRBV5-1 and TRBJ1-3; D is unresolved. Germline values: CDR1 SGHRS, CDR2 YFSETQ. The CDR3 is made up of 19 amino acids. Trimming cost V 0 bases and J 0 bases, with 19 bases left between them. CDR3 nucleotides: TGCGCCAGCAGCTTGGACCCCCGTGAAACTTACCTCTCTGGAAACACCATATATTTT. Translating gives CASSLDPRETYLSGNTIYF.

This CDR3 reads CASNDRDYGYTF. CDR3 sequence (DNA): TGTGCCAGTAACGACAGGGACTATGGCTACACCTTC. The V and J genes are TRBV19 and TRBJ1-2; 7 bases match TRBD1. V was clipped by 7 bases and J by 3 bases; unmatched bases: 2. This CDR3 is 12 amino acids long. CDR1 is LNHDA, CDR2 SQIVND, per germline (reference sequence).

The table lists this clonotype with many counts. The chain has TRBV7-9 and TRBJ2-5; TRBD1 matches 9 bases. The CDR3 runs 15 residues. The junction had 7 bases not matched to a gene; V was cut back by 3 bases and J by 5 bases. The germline CDR1 and CDR2 sequences are SEHNR and FQNEAQ (reference sequence). The chain's CDR3 is CASSLGTGHGETQYF. The CDR3 DNA is TGTGCCAGCAGCTTGGGGACAGGGCATGGCGAGACCCAGTACTTC.

The V and J genes are TRBV5-1 and TRBJ2-7, with a weak D call TRBD2 (5 bases). V lost 4 bases and J lost 1, with 12 bases in between. The germline CDR1 and CDR2 sequences are SGHRS and YFSETQ. The CDR3 spans 14 residues. The CDR3 sequence: CASSKEVPSYEQYF. The CDR3 DNA follows: TGCGCCAGCAGCAAGGAGGTACCATCCTACGAGCAGTACTTC.

V is TRBV20-1 and J is TRBJ2-3, with 10 bases identical to TRBD2. Germline lookup yields CDR1 DFQATT and CDR2 SNEGSKA (reference sequence). V lost 7 bases to trimming and J lost 0 bases; unmatched junction nucleotides: 7. The CDR3 loop spans 15 amino acids. This CDR3 is CSVSGGMSSTDTQYF. The CDR3 DNA is TGCAGTGTTAGCGGGGGGATGTCGAGCACAGATACGCAGTATTTT.

This clonotype was observed at least ten times. The rearrangement uses TRBV20-1 and TRBJ2-3, with TRBD2 matching over 7 bases. The germline gives CDR1 DFQATT, CDR2 SNEGSKA (reference sequence). CDR3 length: 13 residues. J gave up 0 bases and V 6 bases, and 3 bases lay outside the gene matches. CDR3 DNA sequence: TGCAGTGCAGGGGACTATAGCACAGATACGCAGTATTTT. Amino acids: CSAGDYSTDTQYF.

This clonotype was recorded many times. The chain recombines TRBV6-5 with TRBJ2-2; TRBD2 agrees at 9 bases. Germline V gene data show CDR1 as MNHEY and CDR2 as SVGAGI. The ends lost 0 bases at V and 4 bases at J; junction bases unmatched: 6. The CDR3 spans 17 residues. Here the CDR3 reads CASSYSVLAGTTGELFF. CDR3 DNA: TGTGCCAGCAGTTACTCGGTCCTAGCGGGGACCACCGGGGAGCTGTTTTTT.

Many counts were recorded for this clonotype. The gene calls are TRBV6-5 and TRBJ1-2; D uncertain. Trimming removed 0 bases from V and 4 bases from J, with 15 bases in between. The CDR3 consists of 16 residues. Germline lookup yields CDR1 MNHEY and CDR2 SVGAGI. CDR3 in DNA: TGTGCCAGCAGTTACTCGGCGGAGAGACTCTTCTATGGCTACACCTTC. This codes for CASSYSAERLFYGYTF.